This paragraph covers one T cell receptor (beta chain) sequence. Its antigen is currently unknown. All the people who gave samples were healthy bone marrow donors. PCR involved 60 Vbeta and 13 Jbeta primers. The method was immunoSEQ multiplex PCR; TCRdb's version includes in-frame clones alone and lacks a portion of them. The data contain about 110,000 clones, around three quarters of them singletons. This specimen belongs to a study of cytomegalovirus exposure and HLA in healthy donors. General study findings and limits: TCR beta chain V- and J-gene trimming was linked, in a later analysis, to a missense variant in DCLRE1C. Published work reported that the classifier diagnosed cytomegalovirus status with high specificity and sensitivity. TCR beta sequences reportedly predicted most subjects' HLA-A and HLA-B alleles accurately.

Germline V gives CDR1 SGHRS, CDR2 YFSETQ. The CDR3 runs 14 residues. Trimming cost V 0 bases and J 4 bases, with 8 bases left between them. The gene calls are TRBV5-1 and TRBJ1-5; D is possibly TRBD1 (6 bases). Sequences were obtained from PBMCs. This receptor was obtained from a man between 25 and 39 years old in good health and CMV-seronegative. In nucleotides, the CDR3 is TGCGCCAGCAGCTTGGCCGGACAGAATCAGCCCCAGCATTTT. Its translation is CASSLAGQNQPQHF. Combining the CDR3 with reference TRBV5-1 and TRBJ1-5 gives the whole variable domain KAGVTQTPRYLIKTRGQQVTLSCSPISGHRSVSWYQQTPGQGLQFLFEYFSETQRNKGNFPGRFSGRQFSNSRSEMNVSTLELGDSALYLCASSLAGQNQPQHFGDGTRLSIL.